What follows describes a single T cell receptor beta chain. Its target is unknown. This record comes from a study of blood T cells in healthy people across ages. Study-wide points: TCR beta diversity correlated strongly with naive T cell percentage.

Each donor had around 9.2 milliliters of peripheral blood drawn. Next came a second PCR, run for about 7 to 11 cycles, which used a sample-barcoded 5' primer along with a J-beta primer mix. Each cDNA molecule was tagged by a template-switch adaptor with 12 random nucleotides. One entry per CDR3 protein results from TCRdb running MiXCR on the 5' RACE reads. There are about 800,000 distinct CDR3 sequences in the sample; 20% to 25% occur only once, and under 4.5% lies in the top ten. CDR1 and CDR2 (germline): MGHDK, SYGVNS. The CDR3 is 12 residues long. J gave up 3 bases and V 6 bases, and 1 base lay outside the gene matches. These sequences were also reported in another study, on T cells of mothers and their children. That work adds: The study recruited three healthy Caucasian mothers and their six children as donors.

The receptor's source is a boy aged 5 to 17 in good health. The sequencing sample was made of blood. The chain recombines TRBV25-1 with TRBJ2-5, with 7 bases identical to TRBD1. CDR3 region: CASSGTEETQYF. The CDR3 DNA sequence: TGTGCCAGCAGCGGGACAGAAGAGACCCAGTACTTC. The complete variable domain, with remaining parts taken from reference TRBV25-1 and TRBJ2-5, reads EADIYQTPRYLVIGTGKKITLECSQTMGHDKMYWYQQDPGMELHLIHYSYGVNSTEKGDLSSESTVSRIRTEHFPLTLESARPSHTSQYLCASSGTEETQYFGPGTRLLVL.